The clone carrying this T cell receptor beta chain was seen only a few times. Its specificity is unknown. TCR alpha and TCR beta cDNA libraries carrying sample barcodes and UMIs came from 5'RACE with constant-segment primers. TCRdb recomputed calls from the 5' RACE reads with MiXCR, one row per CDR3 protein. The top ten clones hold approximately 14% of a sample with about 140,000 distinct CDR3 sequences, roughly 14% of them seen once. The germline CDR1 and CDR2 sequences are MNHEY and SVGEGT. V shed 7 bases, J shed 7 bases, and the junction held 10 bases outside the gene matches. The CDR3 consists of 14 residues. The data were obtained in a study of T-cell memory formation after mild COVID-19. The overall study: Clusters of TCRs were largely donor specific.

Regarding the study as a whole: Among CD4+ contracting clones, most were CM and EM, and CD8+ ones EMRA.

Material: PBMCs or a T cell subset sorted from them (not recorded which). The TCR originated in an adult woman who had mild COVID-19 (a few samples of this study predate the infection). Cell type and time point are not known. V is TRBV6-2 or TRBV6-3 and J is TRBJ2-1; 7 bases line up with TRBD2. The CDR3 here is CASTHGLVQNEQFF. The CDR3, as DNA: TGTGCCAGCACCCACGGACTAGTTCAGAATGAGCAGTTCTTC.